This is a list of T cell receptor beta chains from one sample in a study of T cells in Graves' hyperthyroidism and ophthalmopathy. A single record per CDR3 protein comes from TCRdb applying MiXCR to the multiplex PCR reads. This sample has around 300,000 distinct CDR3 sequences, with roughly 15% found just once. The sequenced material came from blood. The receptor set was obtained from a woman between 25 and 40 years old with Graves' hyperthyroidism that later progressed to Graves' ophthalmopathy. CDR3s include the opening cysteine and the closing phenylalanine or tryptophan. D genes are given only for firm matches. Rows give clone size only sometimes, using once, few, many, or a class for an expanded clone.

clone size	V gene	J gene	D gene	CDR3 protein	CDR3 DNA
many	TRBV30	TRBJ2-2	.	CAWNFGRDTGELFF	TGTGCCTGGAATTTCGGCCGGGACACCGGGGAGCTGTTTTTT
.	TRBV5-1	TRBJ2-1	.	CASSLVKFRQGPQKEQFF	TGCGCCAGCAGCTTGGTTAAATTTCGGCAGGGCCCACAAAAAGAGCAGTTCTTC
few	TRBV4-1	TRBJ2-1	.	CASSLRERESYNEQFF	TGCGCCAGCAGCCTACGGGAGAGGGAATCCTACAATGAGCAGTTCTTC
.	TRBV6-1	TRBJ2-7	TRBD2	CASGPSGEGYEQYF	TGTGCCAGCGGCCCTAGCGGGGAAGGCTACGAGCAGTACTTC
many	TRBV27	TRBJ1-1	TRBD1	CASSPYYRGDGTEAFF	TGTGCCAGCAGTCCCTACTACAGGGGCGATGGCACTGAAGCTTTCTTT
many	TRBV9	TRBJ2-3	TRBD2	CASSALAGTPLDTQYF	TGTGCCAGCAGCGCGTTAGCGGGGACCCCGTTAGATACGCAGTATTTT
many	TRBV6-2/TRBV6-3	TRBJ2-7	TRBD2	CASSPIAGVYEQYF	TGTGCCAGCAGCCCTATAGCGGGAGTGTACGAGCAGTACTTC
many	TRBV19	TRBJ2-7	TRBD1	CASSNPGTGSSYEQYF	TGTGCCAGTAGTAACCCCGGGACAGGGAGTTCCTACGAGCAGTACTTC
many	TRBV28	TRBJ1-2	.	CASSLRGGSYGYTF	TGTGCCAGCAGCCTTAGGGGGGGGAGTTATGGCTACACCTTC
many	TRBV3-1	TRBJ2-1	.	CASSQTGDEQFF	TGTGCCAGCAGCCAAACCGGCGATGAGCAGTTCTTC
many	TRBV7-9	TRBJ2-5	.	CASSATGNPQETQYF	TGTGCCAGCAGTGCAACAGGGAACCCTCAAGAGACCCAGTACTTC
many	TRBV6-2/TRBV6-3	TRBJ2-7	.	CASTAGTGEQYF	TGTGCCAGCACGGCGGGAACAGGCGAGCAGTACTTC
many	TRBV28	TRBJ1-6	TRBD1	CASSWRRGNSPLHF	TGTGCCAGCAGTTGGCGCAGGGGGAATTCACCCCTCCACTTT
many	TRBV10-3	TRBJ1-1	TRBD1	CAISPGGGTIEAFF	TGTGCCATCAGCCCAGGGGGGGGAACAATTGAAGCTTTCTTT
many	TRBV7-2	TRBJ2-7	.	CASSSHETYEQYF	TGTGCCAGCAGCTCCCACGAGACCTACGAGCAGTACTTC
many	TRBV7-2	TRBJ2-5	.	CASSFPRQGSETQYF	TGTGCCAGCAGCTTTCCTAGGCAGGGATCAGAGACCCAGTACTTC
.	TRBV7-2	TRBJ1-2	.	CAGSPRGVAYGYTF	TGTGCCGGCAGCCCTCGGGGGGTGGCGTATGGCTACACCTTC
many	TRBV7-2	TRBJ2-1	.	CASSLKAESYNEQFF	TGTGCCAGCAGCTTAAAAGCGGAATCCTACAATGAGCAGTTCTTC
many	TRBV20-1	TRBJ1-2	.	CSARDLSLGGVYGYTF	TGCAGTGCTAGAGATCTATCCCTCGGGGGGGTCTATGGCTACACCTTC
.	TRBV7-9	TRBJ2-2	.	CASSSPLAPGELFF	TGTGCCAGCAGCTCCCCACTAGCACCCGGGGAGCTGTTTTTT
many	TRBV9	TRBJ2-5	.	CASSEQPQETQYF	TGTGCCAGCAGTGAACAGCCCCAAGAGACCCAGTACTTC
many	TRBV6-2/TRBV6-3	TRBJ2-3	.	CASSLSASTDTQYF	TGTGCCAGCAGTCTCAGTGCTAGCACAGATACGCAGTATTTT
many	TRBV7-6	TRBJ2-1	.	CASSLGTAPGNEQFF	TGTGCCAGCAGCTTAGGGACGGCCCCCGGCAATGAGCAGTTCTTC
few	TRBV6-2/TRBV6-3	TRBJ2-5	TRBD2	CASSYWDYYTQTQYF	TGTGCCAGCAGTTACTGGGACTATTATACGCAGACCCAGTACTTC
many	TRBV4-1	TRBJ1-5	.	CASSQVGGNQPQHF	TGCGCCAGCAGCCAAGTCGGGGGAAATCAGCCCCAGCATTTT
few	TRBV6-1	TRBJ2-7	.	CAARQGRGWHEQYF	TGTGCCGCACGCCAGGGCCGGGGATGGCACGAGCAGTACTTC
many	TRBV12-3/TRBV12-4	TRBJ2-5	TRBD2	CASSLVAGGPGETQYF	TGTGCCAGCAGTTTGGTAGCGGGAGGGCCTGGGGAGACCCAGTACTTC
many	TRBV27	TRBJ2-1	.	CASREAGVSYNEQFF	TGTGCCAGCAGGGAAGCTGGGGTTTCCTACAATGAGCAGTTCTTC
few	TRBV9	TRBJ1-1	.	CASSQFGGAGDDTEAFF	TGTGCCAGCAGCCAATTCGGGGGAGCTGGGGACGACACTGAAGCTTTCTTT